These 15 T cell receptor beta chains came from one sample sequenced in a study of T cells in Graves' hyperthyroidism and ophthalmopathy. The TCR beta CDR3 regions underwent amplification using RNA transcripts as the source. Using the HTBI primer set, a first-round RT-PCR was run on the TCR CDR3. TCRdb reprocessed the multiplex PCR reads via MiXCR and lists one record per CDR3 protein. The sample carries 450,000 to 700,000 distinct CDR3 sequences, more than 45% recorded once. Sequenced material: peripheral blood or thyroid tissue (not recorded which). The source is a woman between 18 and 29 years old with Graves' hyperthyroidism.

The chain employs TRBV10-3 and TRBJ1-5; D may be TRBD1 (5 bases). The CDR3 loop spans 11 amino acids. Germline assignment: CDR1 ENHRY and CDR2 SYGVKD. Trimming pared 8 bases from V and 6 bases from J, leaving 8 bases between. The CDR3 loop is CAIGTAQPQHF. The CDR3 DNA is TGTGCCATCGGGACGGCTCAGCCCCAGCATTTT.

The V call is TRBV19, the J call TRBJ1-5; D remains unclear. The V end was cut by 3 bases, the J end by 0 bases, with 15 bases between. The length of the CDR3 is 17 residues. CDR1 is LNHDA, CDR2 SQIVND, per germline (reference sequence). CDR3 coding DNA: TGTGCCAGTAGTATGCTAGCGGCCCCTTATAGCAATCAGCCCCAGCATTTT. The encoded protein is CASSMLAAPYSNQPQHF.

The chain links TRBV10-3 to TRBJ2-7; tentative D call: TRBD1 (7 bases). The CDR3 sequence is 14 residues long. CDR1 ENHRY and CDR2 SYGVKD come from the germline V gene. V was trimmed by 0 bases and J by 5 bases, leaving 11 bases between them. The chain's CDR3 is CAISESSGGHEQYF. CDR3 nucleotide sequence: TGTGCCATCAGTGAGTCGTCAGGGGGGCACGAGCAGTACTTC.

The chain recombines TRBV24-1 with TRBJ1-2; D unclear. The V end was cut by 0 bases, the J end by 8 bases, with 3 bases between. This CDR3 has 11 residues. From germline, CDR1 is KGHDR and CDR2 SFDVKD. The CDR3 DNA follows: TGTGCCACCAGTGATTTGAGAGGCTACACCTTC. Encoded protein: CATSDLRGYTF.

To note about this clonotype: No conserved phenylalanine or tryptophan ends this CDR3, so it is likely a read error. No DNA is shown, since the ends of the CDR3 on it are uncertain; the CDR3 is the one TCRdb lists. The CDR3 here is CASSLSRANT. The gene calls are TRBV11-1 and TRBJ2-7. The CDR3 is 10 residues long, counting both termini. The germline CDR1 and CDR2 sequences are SGHAT and FQDESV (reference sequence).

The table lists this clonotype with many counts. The rearrangement links TRBV9 to TRBJ2-7, with D possibly being TRBD2 (5 bases). V lost 3 bases and J lost 1, with 11 bases in between. The CDR3 sequence is 14 residues long. CDR1 is SGDLS, CDR2 YYNGEE, per germline. The CDR3 DNA reads as TGTGCCAGCAGCGCCGGACTGGAGTCCTACGAGCAGTACTTC. Encoded protein: CASSAGLESYEQYF.

This clonotype came up many times. The DNA for the CDR3 is TGTGCCACCAGGGCGACCGGGACAGGGTCCACCGGGGAGCTGTTTTTT. This sequence encodes CATRATGTGSTGELFF. The chain carries TRBV24-1 and TRBJ2-2, with 9 bases identical to TRBD1. Germline V gene data show CDR1 as KGHDR and CDR2 as SFDVKD. The CDR3 loop spans 16 amino acids. The junction had 9 bases not matched to a gene; V was cut back by 7 bases and J by 4 bases.

This clonotype was observed once. The rearrangement links TRBV11-3 to TRBJ1-1; D remains unclear. Trimming removed 4 bases from V and 5 bases from J, with 14 bases in between. The CDR3 loop spans 14 amino acids. Germline V lookup: CDR1 SGHNT, CDR2 YENEEA. CDR3 sequence reads: CASSSSRLRTEAFF. CDR3 DNA sequence: TGTGCCAGCAGCTCCTCCCGGCTCCGTACTGAAGCTTTCTTT.

With regard to this clonotype: A much larger clone lies one base from this, so it may be a read error. The chain links TRBV6-6 to TRBJ2-5; D tentatively reads TRBD1 or TRBD2 (5 bases each). In germline, CDR1 is MNHNY, CDR2 SVGAGI (reference sequence). This CDR3 has 15 residues. Trimming pared 5 bases from V and 2 bases from J, leaving 15 bases between. CDR3: CASSGTQSPQETQYF. CDR3 coding DNA: TGTGCCAGCAGTGGGACGCAAAGTCCTCAAGAGACCCAGTACTTC.

This clonotype was counted at least ten times. This sequence joins TRBV7-9 and TRBJ2-7; 9 nucleotides agree with TRBD1. The CDR3 length is 15 residues. Germline values: CDR1 SEHNR, CDR2 FQNEAQ (reference sequence). V dropped 5 bases and J dropped 5; count of bases not matched to a gene: 10. The CDR3 DNA sequence: TGTGCCAGCAGCCATCCGGGACAGGGCGTCAACGAGCAGTACTTC. It specifies CASSHPGQGVNEQYF.

The chain carries TRBV7-6 and TRBJ2-3, with TRBD1 as a possible D gene (6 bases). The CDR3 length is 13 residues. V lost 6 bases to trimming and J lost 2 bases, with 9 bases between them. Germline loops: CDR1 SGHVS, CDR2 FNYEAQ. The CDR3 DNA reads TGTGCCAGCAGAGGACAGCTCACAGATACGCAGTATTTT. Its protein product is CASRGQLTDTQYF.

Notes on this clonotype: Lacking the conserved final phenylalanine or tryptophan, this CDR3 likely reflects a read error. The chain combines TRBV20-1 with TRBJ2-7, with TRBD1 as a possible D gene (6 bases). This CDR3 region has 14 residues. Germline CDR1 and CDR2: DFQATT and SNEGSKA (reference sequence). The CDR3 nucleotides read TGCAGTGCTAGAGAACCGGGACACGGCTACAAGCAGTACTAC. It codes for CSAREPGHGYKQYY.

Many counts were recorded for this clonotype. The V call is TRBV7-8, the J call TRBJ1-1; perhaps TRBD1 as D (6 bases). CDR1 is SGHVS, CDR2 FQNEAQ, per germline. V was cut by 5 bases and J by 4 bases, with 14 bases left in between. The CDR3 contains 14 residues. The CDR3 bases are TGTGCCAGCAGCCAAGAAGGGGGTGGCACTGAAGCTTTCTTT. As protein: CASSQEGGGTEAFF.

This clonotype appeared once. This chain joins TRBV20-1 and TRBJ1-5; tentative D call: TRBD1 (6 bases). The germline V gene has CDR1 DFQATT and CDR2 SNEGSKA (reference sequence). This CDR3 comprises 14 residues. Trimming took off 5 bases at V and 5 bases at J, with 16 bases between the two ends. CDR3 sequence (DNA): TGCAGTGCTTCCCCGGAGGGGGTGGATCAGCCCCAGCATTTT. Its translation: CSASPEGVDQPQHF.

With regard to this clonotype: Because it lacks the conserved phenylalanine or tryptophan at the end, this CDR3 is likely a read error. The chain links TRBV6-2 or TRBV6-3 to TRBJ2-5; D not resolved. The germline gives CDR1 MNHEY, CDR2 SVGEGT. The CDR3 is 12 residues long. The V and J ends lost 3 bases and 2 bases respectively, with 4 bases between them. The CDR3 DNA follows: TGTGCCAGCAGTTATGGGCAAGAGACCCAGTACCTC. It translates to CASSYGQETQYL.